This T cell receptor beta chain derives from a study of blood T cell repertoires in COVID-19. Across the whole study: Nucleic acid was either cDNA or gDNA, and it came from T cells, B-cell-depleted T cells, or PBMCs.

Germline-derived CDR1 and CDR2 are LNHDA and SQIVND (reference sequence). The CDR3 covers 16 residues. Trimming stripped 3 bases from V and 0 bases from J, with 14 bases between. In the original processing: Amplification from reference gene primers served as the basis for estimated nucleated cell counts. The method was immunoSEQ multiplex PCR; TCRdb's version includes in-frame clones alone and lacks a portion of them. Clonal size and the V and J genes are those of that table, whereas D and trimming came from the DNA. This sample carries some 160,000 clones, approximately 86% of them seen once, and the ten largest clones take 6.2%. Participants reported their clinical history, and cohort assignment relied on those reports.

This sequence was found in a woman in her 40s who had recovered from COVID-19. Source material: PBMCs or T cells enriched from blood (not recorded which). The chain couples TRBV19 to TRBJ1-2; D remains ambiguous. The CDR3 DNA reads TGTGCCAGTAGTATTGGAGACTTAATAGCTAACTATGGCTACACCTTC. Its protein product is CASSIGDLIANYGYTF.